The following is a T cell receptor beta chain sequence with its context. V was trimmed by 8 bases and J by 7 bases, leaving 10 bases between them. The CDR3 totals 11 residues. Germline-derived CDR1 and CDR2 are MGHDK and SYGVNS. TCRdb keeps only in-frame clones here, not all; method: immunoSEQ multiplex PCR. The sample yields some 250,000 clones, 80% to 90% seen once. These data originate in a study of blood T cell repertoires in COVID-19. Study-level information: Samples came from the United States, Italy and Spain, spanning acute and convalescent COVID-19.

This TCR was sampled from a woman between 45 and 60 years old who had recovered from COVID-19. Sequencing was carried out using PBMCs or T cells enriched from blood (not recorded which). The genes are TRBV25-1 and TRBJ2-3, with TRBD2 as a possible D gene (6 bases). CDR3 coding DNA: TGTGCCAGCCGGGGGTTCTATACGCAGTATTTT. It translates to CASRGFYTQYF.